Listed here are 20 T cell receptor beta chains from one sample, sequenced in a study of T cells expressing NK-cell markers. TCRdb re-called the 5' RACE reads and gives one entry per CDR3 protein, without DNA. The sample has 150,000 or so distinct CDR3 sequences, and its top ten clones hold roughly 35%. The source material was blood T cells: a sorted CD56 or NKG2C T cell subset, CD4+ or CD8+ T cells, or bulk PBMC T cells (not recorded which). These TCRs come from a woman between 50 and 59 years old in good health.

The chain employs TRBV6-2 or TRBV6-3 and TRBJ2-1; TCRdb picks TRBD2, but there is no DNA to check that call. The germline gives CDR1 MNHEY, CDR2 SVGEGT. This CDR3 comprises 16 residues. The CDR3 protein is CASRPLSGRNYNEQFF.

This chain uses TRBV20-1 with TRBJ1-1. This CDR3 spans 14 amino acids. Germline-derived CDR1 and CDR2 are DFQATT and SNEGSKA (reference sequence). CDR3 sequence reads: CSARTAGMNTEAFF.

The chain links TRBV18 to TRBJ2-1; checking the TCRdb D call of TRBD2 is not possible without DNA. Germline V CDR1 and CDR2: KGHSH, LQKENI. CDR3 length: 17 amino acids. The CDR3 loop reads CASSPELAGNSYNEQFF.

CDR3 sequence reads: CASSQAVYNEQFF. This sequence joins TRBV12-3 or TRBV12-4 and TRBJ2-1; TCRdb gives TRBD2 as the D gene, but with no DNA this cannot be confirmed. The CDR3 is made up of 13 amino acids.

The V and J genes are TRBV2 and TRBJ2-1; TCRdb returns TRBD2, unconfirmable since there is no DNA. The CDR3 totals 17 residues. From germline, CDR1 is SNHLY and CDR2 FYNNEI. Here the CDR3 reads CASSLRENQDGYNEQFF.

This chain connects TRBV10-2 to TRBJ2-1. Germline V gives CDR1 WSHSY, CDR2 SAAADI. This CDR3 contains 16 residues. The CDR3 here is CASNPMSGSSYNEQFF.

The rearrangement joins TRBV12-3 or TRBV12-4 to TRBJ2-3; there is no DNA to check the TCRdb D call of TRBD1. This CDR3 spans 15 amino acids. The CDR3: CASTLGAAHEDTQYF.

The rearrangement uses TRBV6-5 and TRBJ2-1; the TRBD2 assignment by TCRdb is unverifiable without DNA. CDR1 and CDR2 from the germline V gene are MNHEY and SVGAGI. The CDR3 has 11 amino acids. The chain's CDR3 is CASLRGDEQFF.

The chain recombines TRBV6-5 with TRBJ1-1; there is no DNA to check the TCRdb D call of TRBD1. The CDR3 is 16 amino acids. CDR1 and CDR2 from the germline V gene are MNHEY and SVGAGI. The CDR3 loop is CASSGQTRGGVVEAFF.

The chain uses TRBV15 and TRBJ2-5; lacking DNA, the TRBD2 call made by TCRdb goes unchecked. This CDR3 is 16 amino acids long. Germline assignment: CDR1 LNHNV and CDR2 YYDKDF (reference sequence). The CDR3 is CATQEGVAGGGETQYF.

CDR3 amino acids: CASSGTFESNQPQHF. This chain joins TRBV6-1 and TRBJ1-5. In germline, CDR1 is MNHNS, CDR2 SASEGT. This CDR3 contains 15 residues.

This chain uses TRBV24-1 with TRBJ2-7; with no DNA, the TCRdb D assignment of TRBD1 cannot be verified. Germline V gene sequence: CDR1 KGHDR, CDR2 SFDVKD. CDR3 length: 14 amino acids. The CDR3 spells CATSDSRRVYEQYF.

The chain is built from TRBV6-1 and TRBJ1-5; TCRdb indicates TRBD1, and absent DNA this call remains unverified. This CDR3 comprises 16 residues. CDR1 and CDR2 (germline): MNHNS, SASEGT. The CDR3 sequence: CASSERSGVGNQPQHF.

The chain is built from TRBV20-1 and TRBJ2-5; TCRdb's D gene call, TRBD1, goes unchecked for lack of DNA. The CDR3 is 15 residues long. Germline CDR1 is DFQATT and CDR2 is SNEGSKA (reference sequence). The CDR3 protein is CSARDSAGTEETQYF.

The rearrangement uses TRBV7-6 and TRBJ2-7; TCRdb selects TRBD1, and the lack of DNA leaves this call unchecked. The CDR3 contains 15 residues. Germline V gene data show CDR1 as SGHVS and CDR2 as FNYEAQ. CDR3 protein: CASSHSAGTAYEQYF.

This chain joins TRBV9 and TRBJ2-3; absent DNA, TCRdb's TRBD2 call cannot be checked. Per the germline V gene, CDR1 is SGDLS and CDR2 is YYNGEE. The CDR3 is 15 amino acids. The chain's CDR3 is CASSVGRGDWDTQYF.

The CDR3 loop is CASGEGNSYNEQFF. The chain has TRBV12-3 or TRBV12-4 and TRBJ2-1; TCRdb's assignment of TRBD2 cannot be checked, as there is no DNA. This CDR3 region has 14 residues.

The CDR3 spells CASSQGKGLAGELFF. V and J are TRBV4-1 and TRBJ2-2; TCRdb outputs TRBD2, but without DNA this stays unchecked. This CDR3 spans 15 amino acids. Looked up from germline, CDR1 is MGHRA and CDR2 is YSYEKL.

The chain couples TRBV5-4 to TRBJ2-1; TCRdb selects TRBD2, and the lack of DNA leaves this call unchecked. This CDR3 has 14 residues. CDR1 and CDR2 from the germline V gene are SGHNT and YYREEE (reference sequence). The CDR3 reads CAFLPSGRNNEQFF.

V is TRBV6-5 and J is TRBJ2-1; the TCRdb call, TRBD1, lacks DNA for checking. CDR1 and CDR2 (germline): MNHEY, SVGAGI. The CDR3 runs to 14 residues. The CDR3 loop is CASSYSGQANEQFF.